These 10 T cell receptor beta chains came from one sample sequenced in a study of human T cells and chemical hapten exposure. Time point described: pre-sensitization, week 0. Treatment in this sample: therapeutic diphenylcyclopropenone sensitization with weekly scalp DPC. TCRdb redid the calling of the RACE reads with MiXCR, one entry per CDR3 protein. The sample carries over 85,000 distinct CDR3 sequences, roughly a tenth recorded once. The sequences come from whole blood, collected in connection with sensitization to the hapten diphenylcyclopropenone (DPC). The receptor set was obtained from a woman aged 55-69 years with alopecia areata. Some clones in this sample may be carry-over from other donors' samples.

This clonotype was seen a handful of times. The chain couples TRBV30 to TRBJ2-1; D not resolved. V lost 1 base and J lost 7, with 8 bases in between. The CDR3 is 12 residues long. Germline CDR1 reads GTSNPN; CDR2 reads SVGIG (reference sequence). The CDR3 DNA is TGTGCCTGGAGTGCTGCGACGAATGAGCAGTTCTTC. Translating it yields CAWSAATNEQFF.

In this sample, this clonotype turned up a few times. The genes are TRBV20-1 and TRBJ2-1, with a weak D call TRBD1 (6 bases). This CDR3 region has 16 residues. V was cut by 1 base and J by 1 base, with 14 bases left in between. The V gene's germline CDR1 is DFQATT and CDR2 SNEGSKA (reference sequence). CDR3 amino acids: CSARGTVFGSYNEQFF. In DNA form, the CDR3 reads TGCAGTGCTAGAGGGACAGTCTTTGGGTCCTACAATGAGCAGTTCTTC.

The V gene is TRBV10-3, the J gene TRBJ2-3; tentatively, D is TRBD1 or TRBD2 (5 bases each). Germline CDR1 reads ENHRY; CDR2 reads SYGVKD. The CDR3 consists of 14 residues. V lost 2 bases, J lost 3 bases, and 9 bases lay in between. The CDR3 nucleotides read TGTGCCATCAGTGAGCGGGGCCATACAGATACGCAGTATTTT. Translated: CAISERGHTDTQYF.

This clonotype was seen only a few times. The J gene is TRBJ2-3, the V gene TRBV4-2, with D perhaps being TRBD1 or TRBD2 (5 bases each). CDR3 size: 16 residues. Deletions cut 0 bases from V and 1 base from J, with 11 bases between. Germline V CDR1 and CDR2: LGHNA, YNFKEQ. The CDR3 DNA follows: TGTGCCAGCAGCCAAGATTTGAGGGGAGGCACAGATACGCAGTATTTT. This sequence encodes CASSQDLRGGTDTQYF.

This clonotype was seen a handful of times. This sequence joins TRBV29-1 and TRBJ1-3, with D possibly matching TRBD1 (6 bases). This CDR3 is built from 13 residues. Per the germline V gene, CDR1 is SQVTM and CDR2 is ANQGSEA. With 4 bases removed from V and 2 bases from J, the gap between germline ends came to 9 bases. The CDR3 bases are TGCAGCGTTGGGCAGGGGACTGGAAACACCATATATTTT. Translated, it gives CSVGQGTGNTIYF.

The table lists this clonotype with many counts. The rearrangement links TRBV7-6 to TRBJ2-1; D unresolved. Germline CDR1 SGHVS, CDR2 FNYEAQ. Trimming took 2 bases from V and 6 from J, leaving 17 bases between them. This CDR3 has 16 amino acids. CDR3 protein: CASSLIPGALGNEQFF. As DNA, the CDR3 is TGTGCCAGCAGCTTAATCCCCGGAGCCCTGGGCAATGAGCAGTTCTTC.

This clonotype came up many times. CDR3: CASSFHGTGNNYGYTF. For the CDR3, the DNA is TGTGCCAGCAGCTTCCATGGGACAGGAAATAACTATGGCTACACCTTC. The V gene is TRBV7-9, the J gene TRBJ1-2, with TRBD1 matching over 8 bases. The CDR3 runs to 16 residues. V lost 3 bases, J lost 1 base, and 7 bases stayed unmatched. Germline CDR1 and CDR2: SEHNR and FQNEAQ (reference sequence).

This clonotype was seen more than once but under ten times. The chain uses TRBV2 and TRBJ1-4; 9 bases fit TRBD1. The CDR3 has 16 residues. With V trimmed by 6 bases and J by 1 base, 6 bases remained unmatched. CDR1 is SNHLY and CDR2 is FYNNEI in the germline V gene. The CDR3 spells CASRLGQGGTNEKLFF. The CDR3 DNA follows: TGTGCCAGCAGGCTGGGACAGGGTGGAACTAATGAAAAACTGTTTTTT. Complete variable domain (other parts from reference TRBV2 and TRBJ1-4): EPEVTQTPSHQVTQMGQEVILRCVPISNHLYFYWYRQILGQKVEFLVSFYNNEISEKSEIFDDQFSVERPDGSNFTLKIRSTKLEDSAMYFCASRLGQGGTNEKLFFGSGTQLSVL.

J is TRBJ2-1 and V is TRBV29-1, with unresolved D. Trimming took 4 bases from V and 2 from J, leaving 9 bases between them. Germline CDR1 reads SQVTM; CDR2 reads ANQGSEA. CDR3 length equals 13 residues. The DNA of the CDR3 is TGCAGCGTTGCGGTTACAGCCTACAATGAGCAGTTCTTC. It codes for CSVAVTAYNEQFF.

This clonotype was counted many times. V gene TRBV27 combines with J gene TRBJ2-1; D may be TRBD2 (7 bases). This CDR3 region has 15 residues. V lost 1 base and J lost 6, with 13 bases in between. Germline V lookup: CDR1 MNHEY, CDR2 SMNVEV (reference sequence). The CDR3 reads CASSLFGGPRNEQFF. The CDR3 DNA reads TGTGCCAGCAGTTTATTCGGGGGGCCCCGCAATGAGCAGTTCTTC.